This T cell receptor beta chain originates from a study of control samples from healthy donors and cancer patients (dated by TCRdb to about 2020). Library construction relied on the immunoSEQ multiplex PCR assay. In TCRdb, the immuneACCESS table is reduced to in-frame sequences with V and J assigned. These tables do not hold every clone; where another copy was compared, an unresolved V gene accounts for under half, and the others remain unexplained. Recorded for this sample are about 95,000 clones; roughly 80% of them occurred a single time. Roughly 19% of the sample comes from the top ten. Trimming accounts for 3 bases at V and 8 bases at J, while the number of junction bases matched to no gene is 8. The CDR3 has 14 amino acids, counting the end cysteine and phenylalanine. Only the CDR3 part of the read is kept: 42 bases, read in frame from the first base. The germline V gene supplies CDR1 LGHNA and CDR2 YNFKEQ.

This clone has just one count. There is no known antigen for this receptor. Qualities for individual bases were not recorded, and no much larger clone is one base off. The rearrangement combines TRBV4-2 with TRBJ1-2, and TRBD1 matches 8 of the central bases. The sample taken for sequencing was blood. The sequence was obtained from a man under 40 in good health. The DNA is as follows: TGTGCCAGCAGCCATGGAGCCGGGACAGGCGGCTACACCTTC. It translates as CASSHGAGTGGYTF.